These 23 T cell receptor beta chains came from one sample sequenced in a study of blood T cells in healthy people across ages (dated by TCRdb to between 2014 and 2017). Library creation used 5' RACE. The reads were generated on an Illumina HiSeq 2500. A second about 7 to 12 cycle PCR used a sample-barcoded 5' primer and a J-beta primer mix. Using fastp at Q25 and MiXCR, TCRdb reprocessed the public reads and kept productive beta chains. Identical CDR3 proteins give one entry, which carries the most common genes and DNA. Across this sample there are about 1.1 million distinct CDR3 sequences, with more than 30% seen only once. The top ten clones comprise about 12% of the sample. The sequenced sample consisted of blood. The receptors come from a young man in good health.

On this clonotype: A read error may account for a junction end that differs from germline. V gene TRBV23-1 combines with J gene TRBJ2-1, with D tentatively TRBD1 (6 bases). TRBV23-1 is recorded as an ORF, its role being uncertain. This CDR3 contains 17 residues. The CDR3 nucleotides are TGCGCCAGCAGTCCTAAGAGACAGGACCCCTCCTACAGTGAGCAGTTCTTC. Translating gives CASSPKRQDPSYSEQFF.

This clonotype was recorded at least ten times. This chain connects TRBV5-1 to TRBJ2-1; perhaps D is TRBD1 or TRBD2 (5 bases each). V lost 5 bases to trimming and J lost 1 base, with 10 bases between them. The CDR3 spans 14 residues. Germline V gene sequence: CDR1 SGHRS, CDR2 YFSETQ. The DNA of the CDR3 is TGCGCCAGCAGATCGGGGCTGTCCTACAATGAGCAGTTCTTC. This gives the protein CASRSGLSYNEQFF.

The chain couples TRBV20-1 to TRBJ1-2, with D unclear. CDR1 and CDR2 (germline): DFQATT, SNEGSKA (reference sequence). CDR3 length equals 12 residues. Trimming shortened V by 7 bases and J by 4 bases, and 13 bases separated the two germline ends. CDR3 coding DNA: TGCAGTGTTCCCCCCTCCCTCTATGGCTACACCTTC. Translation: CSVPPSLYGYTF.

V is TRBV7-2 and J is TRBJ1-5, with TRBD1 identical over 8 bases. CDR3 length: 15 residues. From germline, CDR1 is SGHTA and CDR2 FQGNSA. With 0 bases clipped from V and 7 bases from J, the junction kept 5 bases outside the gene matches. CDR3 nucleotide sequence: TGTGCCAGCAGCTTAGCACAGGGGGGTGAACAGCCCCAGCATTTT. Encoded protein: CASSLAQGGEQPQHF.

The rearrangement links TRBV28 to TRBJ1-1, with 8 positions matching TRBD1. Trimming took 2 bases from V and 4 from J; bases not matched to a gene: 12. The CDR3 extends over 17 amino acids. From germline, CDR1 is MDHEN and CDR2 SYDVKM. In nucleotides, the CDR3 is TGTGCCAGCAGTTTAGGGGGAGCGCGGACAGGGTCCACTGAAGCTTTCTTT. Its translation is CASSLGGARTGSTEAFF.

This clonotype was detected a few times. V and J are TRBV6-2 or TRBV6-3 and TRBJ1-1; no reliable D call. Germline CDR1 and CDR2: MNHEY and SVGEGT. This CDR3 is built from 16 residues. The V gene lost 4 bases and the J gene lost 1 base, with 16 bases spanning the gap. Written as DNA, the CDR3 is TGTGCCAGCAGTTCGCTAACTCGGACGAGGAACACTGAAGCTTTCTTT. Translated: CASSSLTRTRNTEAFF.

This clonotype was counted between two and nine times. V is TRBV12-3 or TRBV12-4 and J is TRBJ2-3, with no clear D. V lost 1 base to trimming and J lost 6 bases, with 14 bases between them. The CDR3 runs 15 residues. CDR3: CASSLGALLSDTQYF. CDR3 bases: TGTGCCAGCAGTTTAGGCGCCCTCCTCTCGGATACGCAGTATTTT.

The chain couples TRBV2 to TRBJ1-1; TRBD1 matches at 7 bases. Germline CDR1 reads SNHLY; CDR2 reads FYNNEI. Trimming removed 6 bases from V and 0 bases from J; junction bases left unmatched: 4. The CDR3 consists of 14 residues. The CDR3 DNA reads TGTGCCAGCAGAACAGGGGCCATGAACACTGAAGCTTTCTTT. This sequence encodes CASRTGAMNTEAFF.

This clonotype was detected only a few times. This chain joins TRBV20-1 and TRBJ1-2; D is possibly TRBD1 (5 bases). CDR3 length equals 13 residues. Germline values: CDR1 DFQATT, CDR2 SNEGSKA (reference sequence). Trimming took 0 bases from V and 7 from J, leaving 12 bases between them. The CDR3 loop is CSARDLRGRGYTF. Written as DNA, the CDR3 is TGCAGTGCTAGAGATTTACGGGGACGTGGCTACACCTTC.

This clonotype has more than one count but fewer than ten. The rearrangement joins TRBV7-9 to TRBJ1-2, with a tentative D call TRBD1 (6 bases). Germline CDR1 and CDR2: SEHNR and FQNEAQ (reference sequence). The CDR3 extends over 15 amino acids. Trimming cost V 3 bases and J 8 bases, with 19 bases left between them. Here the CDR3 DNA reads TGTGCCAGCAGCTTGAACCAATGGGGGGCTCGGGGCTACACCTTC. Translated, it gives CASSLNQWGARGYTF.

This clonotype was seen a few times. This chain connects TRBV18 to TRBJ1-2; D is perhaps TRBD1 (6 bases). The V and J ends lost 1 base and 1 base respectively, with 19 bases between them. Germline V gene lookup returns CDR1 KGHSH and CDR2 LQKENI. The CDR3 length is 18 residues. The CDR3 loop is CASSPRVRTDSNNYGYTF. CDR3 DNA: TGTGCCAGCTCACCACGGGTGAGGACAGATAGTAATAACTATGGCTACACCTTC.

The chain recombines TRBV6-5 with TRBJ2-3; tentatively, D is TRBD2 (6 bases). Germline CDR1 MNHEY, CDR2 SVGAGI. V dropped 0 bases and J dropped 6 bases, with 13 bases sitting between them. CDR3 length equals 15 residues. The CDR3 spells CASSYSGAGRDTQYF. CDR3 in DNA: TGTGCCAGCAGTTACTCTGGTGCGGGGAGGGATACGCAGTATTTT.

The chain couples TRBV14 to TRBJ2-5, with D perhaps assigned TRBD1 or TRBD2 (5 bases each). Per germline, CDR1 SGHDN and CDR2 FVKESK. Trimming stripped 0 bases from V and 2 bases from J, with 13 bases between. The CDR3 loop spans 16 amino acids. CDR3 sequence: CASSQEVRDRQETQYF. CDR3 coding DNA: TGTGCCAGCAGCCAAGAGGTTCGGGACCGACAAGAGACCCAGTACTTC. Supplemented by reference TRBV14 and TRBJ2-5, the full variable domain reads EAGVTQFPSHSVIEKGQTVTLRCDPISGHDNLYWYRRVMGKEIKFLLHFVKESKQDESGMPNNRFLAERTGGTYSTLKVQPAELEDSGVYFCASSQEVRDRQETQYFGPGTRLLVL.

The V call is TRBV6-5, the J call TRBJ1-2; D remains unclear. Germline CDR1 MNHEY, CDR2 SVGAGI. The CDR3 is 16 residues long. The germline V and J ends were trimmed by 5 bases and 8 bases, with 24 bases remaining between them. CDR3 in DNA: TGTGCCAGCAGTCTCCGGGCAGGTGTTTCTTCCAGGGGCTACACCTTC. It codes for CASSLRAGVSSRGYTF.

The CDR3 protein is CASSSPGEGTPNYGYTF. In DNA form, the CDR3 reads TGTGCCAGCAGCTCCCCCGGGGAGGGGACTCCTAACTATGGCTACACCTTC. The V and J genes are TRBV5-6 and TRBJ1-2; maybe TRBD1 (5 bases). CDR1 is SGHDT, CDR2 YYEEEE, per germline. V shed 3 bases and J shed 0 bases, with 18 bases lying between them. The CDR3 covers 17 residues.

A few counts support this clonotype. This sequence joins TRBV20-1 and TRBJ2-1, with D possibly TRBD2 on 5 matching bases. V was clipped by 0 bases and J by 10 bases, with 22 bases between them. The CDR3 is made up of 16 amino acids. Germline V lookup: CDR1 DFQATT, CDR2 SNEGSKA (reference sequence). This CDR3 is CSARDRDGVPSSEQFF. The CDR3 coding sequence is TGCAGTGCTAGAGATCGTGACGGGGTCCCGAGTTCAGAGCAGTTCTTC.

The CDR3 nucleotides read TGCGCCAGCAGCCAAGATCCTGGGTCCGTAGTTAACTATGGCTACACCTTC. Amino acids: CASSQDPGSVVNYGYTF. This chain links TRBV4-3 with TRBJ1-2; D not resolved. V was pared by 0 bases and J by 1 base, with 15 bases between. Germline V lookup: CDR1 LGHNA, CDR2 YSLEER. This CDR3 region has 17 residues.

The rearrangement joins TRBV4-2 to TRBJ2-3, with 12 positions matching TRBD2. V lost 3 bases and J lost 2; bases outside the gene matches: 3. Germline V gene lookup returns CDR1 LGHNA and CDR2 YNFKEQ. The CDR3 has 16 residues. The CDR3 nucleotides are TGTGCCAGCAGCCACGGACTAGCGGGGACCACAGATACGCAGTATTTT. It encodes CASSHGLAGTTDTQYF.

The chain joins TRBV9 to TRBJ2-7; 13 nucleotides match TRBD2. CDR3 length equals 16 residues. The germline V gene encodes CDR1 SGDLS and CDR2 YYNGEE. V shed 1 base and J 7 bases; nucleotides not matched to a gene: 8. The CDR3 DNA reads TGTGCCAGCAGCGTAACTAGCGGGGGGGGTGGTTATGAGCAGTACTTC. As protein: CASSVTSGGGGYEQYF.

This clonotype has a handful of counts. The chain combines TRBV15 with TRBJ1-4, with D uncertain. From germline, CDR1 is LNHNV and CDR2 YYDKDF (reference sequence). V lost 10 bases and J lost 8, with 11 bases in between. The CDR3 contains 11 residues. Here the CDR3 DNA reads TGTGCCATCGGACGAGGAGAAAAACTGTTTTTT. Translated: CAIGRGEKLFF.

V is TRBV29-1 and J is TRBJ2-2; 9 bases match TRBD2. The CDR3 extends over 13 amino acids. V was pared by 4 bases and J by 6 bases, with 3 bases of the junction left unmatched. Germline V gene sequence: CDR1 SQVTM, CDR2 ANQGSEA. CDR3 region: CSVVPSGAGELFF. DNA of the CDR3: TGCAGCGTTGTTCCTAGCGGGGCCGGGGAGCTGTTTTTT.

In DNA, the CDR3 is TGTGCCATCAGTGAGTCGGGGCAAGATGGCTACACCTTC. Protein: CAISESGQDGYTF. The chain carries TRBV10-3 and TRBJ1-2, with D tentatively TRBD1 (5 bases). Trimming removed 0 bases from V and 6 bases from J, with 8 bases in between. The CDR3 contains 13 residues. CDR1 and CDR2 from the germline V gene are ENHRY and SYGVKD.

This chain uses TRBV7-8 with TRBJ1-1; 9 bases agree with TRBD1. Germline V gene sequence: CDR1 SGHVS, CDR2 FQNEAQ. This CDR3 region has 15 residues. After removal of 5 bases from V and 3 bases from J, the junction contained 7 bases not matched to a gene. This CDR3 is CASSARTGEHTEAFF. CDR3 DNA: TGTGCCAGCAGCGCAAGGACAGGGGAGCACACTGAAGCTTTCTTT.